This entry concerns a single TCR beta chain. No antigen is known for it. The data were obtained in a study of Ad26.COV2.S vaccination and SARS-CoV-2 variants. Overall study: Ad26.COV2.S, an intramuscular injection, was given once or twice 56 days apart.

The V gene's germline CDR1 is SGHRS and CDR2 YFSETQ. Trimming removed 4 bases from V and 0 bases from J; junction bases left unmatched: 4. The CDR3 loop spans 15 amino acids. The treatment is: some 20 received Ad26.COV2.S at low or high dose, single or two shots; roughly five received placebo; per-sample allocation not given. Sample collection was performed on day 63 after the first vaccine or placebo injection. Donor was an adult aged 18-55 years in Boston. The study's findings and limits: Breadth measured for non-spike TCRs was similar across vaccine and placebo recipients.

TCRdb keeps only in-frame clones here, not all; method: immunoSEQ multiplex PCR. The sample contains a few hundred thousand clones, 88% of which appear only once. This chain uses TRBV5-1 with TRBJ2-1, with 7 bases aligning to TRBD1. This sample comprised peripheral blood, obtained in a trial of Ad26.COV2.S vaccine versus placebo. This receptor was taken from a person aged 18 to 59 who received the Ad26.COV2.S COVID-19 vaccine or a placebo. CDR3 residues: CASSNTGDSYNEQFF. In DNA form, the CDR3 reads TGCGCCAGCAGCAACACAGGGGACTCCTACAATGAGCAGTTCTTC.